This record looks at one T cell receptor (beta chain) sequence and its context. Its target is not known. Sequenced by immunoSEQ multiplex PCR; TCRdb stores in-frame clones only, minus some. The sample has tens of thousands of clones; 81% are singletons. The data derive from a study of a mutant IDH1 vaccine in newly diagnosed glioma. About the study: The initiation of vaccination occurred 4-6 weeks after radiotherapy alone, or with temozolomide cycles. Prior therapy was radiotherapy, temozolomide, or both; most received both.

Time point given: week 35, safety follow-up. Alongside topical imiquimod, each dose of vaccine comprised 300 ug of mutant IDH1 20-mer peptide. The V end was cut by 0 bases, the J end by 1 base, with 10 bases between. The CDR3 sequence is 16 residues long. CDR1 MNHNS and CDR2 SASEGT come from the germline V gene. The source material was PBMCs, sampled from a glioma patient whose treatment included an IDH1 peptide vaccine. The clonotype was recovered from a man aged 25-45 years with glioma. J is TRBJ1-5 and V is TRBV6-1; D not certain. The CDR3, as DNA: TGTGCCAGCAGTGAAGCGCCGGGGAAGAGCAATCAGCCCCAGCATTTT. This codes for CASSEAPGKSNQPQHF.